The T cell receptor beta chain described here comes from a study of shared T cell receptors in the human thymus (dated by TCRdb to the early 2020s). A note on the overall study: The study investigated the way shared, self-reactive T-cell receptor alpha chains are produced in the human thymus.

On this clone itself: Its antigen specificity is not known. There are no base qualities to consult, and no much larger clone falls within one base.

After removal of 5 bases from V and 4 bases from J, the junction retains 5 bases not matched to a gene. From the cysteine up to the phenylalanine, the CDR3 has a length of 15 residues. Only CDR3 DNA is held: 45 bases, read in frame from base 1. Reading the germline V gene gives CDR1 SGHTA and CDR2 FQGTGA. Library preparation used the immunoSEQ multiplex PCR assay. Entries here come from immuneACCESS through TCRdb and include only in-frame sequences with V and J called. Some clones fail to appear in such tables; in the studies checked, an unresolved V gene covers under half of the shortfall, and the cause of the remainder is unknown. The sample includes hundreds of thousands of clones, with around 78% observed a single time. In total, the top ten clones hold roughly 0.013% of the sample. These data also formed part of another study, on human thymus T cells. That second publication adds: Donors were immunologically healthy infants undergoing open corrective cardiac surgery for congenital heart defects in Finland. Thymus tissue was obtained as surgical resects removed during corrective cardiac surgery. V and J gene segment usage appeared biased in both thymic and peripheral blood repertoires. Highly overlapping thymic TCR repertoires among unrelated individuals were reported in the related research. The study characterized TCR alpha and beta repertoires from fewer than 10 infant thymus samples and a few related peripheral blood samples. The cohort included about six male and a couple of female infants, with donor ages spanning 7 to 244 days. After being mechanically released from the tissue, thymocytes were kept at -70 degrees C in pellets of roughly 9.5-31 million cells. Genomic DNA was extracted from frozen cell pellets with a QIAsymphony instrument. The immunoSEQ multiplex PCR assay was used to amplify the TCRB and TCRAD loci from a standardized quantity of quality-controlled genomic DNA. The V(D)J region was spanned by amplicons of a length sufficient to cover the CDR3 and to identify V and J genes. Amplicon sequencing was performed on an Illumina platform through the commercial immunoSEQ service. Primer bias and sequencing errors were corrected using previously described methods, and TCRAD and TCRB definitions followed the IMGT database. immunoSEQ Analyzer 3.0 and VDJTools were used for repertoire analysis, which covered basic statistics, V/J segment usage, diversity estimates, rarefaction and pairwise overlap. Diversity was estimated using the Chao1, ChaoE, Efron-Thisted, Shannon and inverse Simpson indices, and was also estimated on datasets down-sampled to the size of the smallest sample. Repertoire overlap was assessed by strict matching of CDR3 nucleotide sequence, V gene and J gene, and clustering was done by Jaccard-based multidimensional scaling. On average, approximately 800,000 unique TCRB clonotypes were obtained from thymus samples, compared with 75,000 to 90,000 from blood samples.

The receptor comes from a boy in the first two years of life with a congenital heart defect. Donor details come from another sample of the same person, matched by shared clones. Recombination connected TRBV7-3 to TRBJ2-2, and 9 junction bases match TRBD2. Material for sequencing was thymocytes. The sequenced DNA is TGTGCCAGCAGCAACGGACTAGCGAGCACCGGGGAGCTGTTTTTT. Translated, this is CASSNGLASTGELFF.